The 23 T cell receptor beta chains below all came from one sample that was sequenced in a study of T cell changes during pregnancy in multiple sclerosis. Using immunoSEQ multiplex PCR, the repertoire was profiled, and TCRdb retains in-frame clones only, with some absent. The sample carries tens of thousands of clones, 90% to 95% recorded once. The source material was CD8+ T cells from peripheral blood mononuclear cells, sampled in the third trimester of pregnancy. The receptors were gathered from a female donor with multiple sclerosis, enrolled in a pregnancy study.

This clone has just one count. This rearrangement joins TRBV27 to TRBJ1-4; D perhaps matches TRBD1 (6 bases). CDR3 length: 13 residues. With 4 bases removed from V and 8 bases from J, the gap between germline ends came to 11 bases. Germline CDR1 is MNHEY and CDR2 is SMNVEV (reference sequence). This chain's CDR3 is CASSYGGEEKLFF. The CDR3 DNA sequence: TGTGCCAGCAGTTATGGGGGCGAGGAAAAACTGTTTTTT. Full variable domain (outside the CDR3, taken from reference TRBV27 and TRBJ1-4): EAQVTQNPRYLITVTGKKLTVTCSQNMNHEYMSWYRQDPGLGLRQIYYSMNVEVTDKGDVPEGYKVSRKEKRNFPLILESPSPNQTSLYFCASSYGGEEKLFFGSGTQLSVL.

The chain uses TRBV4-1 and TRBJ2-7, with 7 bases fitting TRBD1. Trimming at V came to 0 bases and at J to 4 bases, leaving 0 bases not matched to a gene. The CDR3 runs to 13 residues. The germline V gene encodes CDR1 MGHRA and CDR2 YSYEKL. The CDR3 reads CASSQEQGYEQYF. The DNA of the CDR3 is TGCGCCAGCAGCCAAGAACAGGGGTACGAGCAGTACTTC.

This chain uses TRBV2 with TRBJ2-1, with 8 bases that match TRBD1. The J segment lost 7 bases and the V segment lost 5 bases, leaving 7 bases of the junction unmatched. CDR1 is SNHLY and CDR2 is FYNNEI in the germline V gene. The CDR3 consists of 14 residues. The DNA of the CDR3 is TGTGCCAGCAGTCCTTGGACAGGGCTAAATGAGCAGTTCTTC. This sequence encodes CASSPWTGLNEQFF. Full variable domain (outside the CDR3, taken from reference TRBV2 and TRBJ2-1): EPEVTQTPSHQVTQMGQEVILRCVPISNHLYFYWYRQILGQKVEFLVSFYNNEISEKSEIFDDQFSVERPDGSNFTLKIRSTKLEDSAMYFCASSPWTGLNEQFFGPGTRLTVL.

The chain recombines TRBV29-1 with TRBJ2-7, with TRBD2 matching 8 bases. The V gene's germline CDR1 is SQVTM and CDR2 ANQGSEA. Trimming at V came to 3 bases and at J to 0 bases, leaving 4 bases not matched to a gene. This CDR3 spans 14 amino acids. CDR3 loop: CSVEDSGTSYEQYF. DNA of the CDR3: TGCAGCGTTGAGGATAGCGGGACCTCCTACGAGCAGTACTTC.

The rearrangement links TRBV7-9 to TRBJ1-1, with D uncertain. The CDR3 has 12 amino acids. Deletions cut 5 bases from V and 7 bases from J, with 11 bases between. Germline values: CDR1 SEHNR, CDR2 FQNEAQ (reference sequence). CDR3 nucleotides: TGTGCCAGCAGCGCGAACTTGAATGAAGCTTTCTTT. Its protein is CASSANLNEAFF. The full variable domain, completed using reference TRBV7-9 and TRBJ1-1, is DTGVSQNPRHKITKRGQNVTFRCDPISEHNRLYWYRQTLGQGPEFLTYFQNEAQLEKSRLLSDRFSAERPKGSFSTLEIQRTEQGDSAMYLCASSANLNEAFFGQGTRLTVV.

This sequence joins TRBV30 and TRBJ1-1; no clear D. V was clipped by 4 bases and J by 1 base, with 16 bases between them. The germline gives CDR1 GTSNPN, CDR2 SVGIG (reference sequence). This CDR3 contains 15 residues. CDR3 bases: TGTGCCTGGACGAGACGATTCGACACGAACACTGAAGCTTTCTTT. Amino acids: CAWTRRFDTNTEAFF.

The J gene is TRBJ1-2, the V gene TRBV10-3; 9 positions match TRBD1. The CDR3 sequence is 16 residues long. V gave up 3 bases and J gave up 7 bases; unmatched junction bases: 12. Per the germline V gene, CDR1 is ENHRY and CDR2 is SYGVKD. This chain's CDR3 is CAISDPRDRAAFGYTF. The CDR3 DNA reads as TGTGCCATCAGTGACCCTCGGGACAGGGCGGCATTTGGCTACACCTTC.

The V gene is TRBV5-6, the J gene TRBJ2-7; possible D gene TRBD1, 5 bases. Germline assignment: CDR1 SGHDT and CDR2 YYEEEE. The CDR3 is 14 residues long. V was shortened by 1 base and J by 0 bases, with 8 bases between the two germline ends. In DNA form, the CDR3 reads TGTGCCAGCAGCTTGTCAGGGCTCTCCTACGAGCAGTACTTC. This gives the protein CASSLSGLSYEQYF.

Only one count was recorded for this clone. The gene calls are TRBV6-5 and TRBJ2-3; weak D call: TRBD2 (6 bases). Germline CDR1 MNHEY, CDR2 SVGAGI. This CDR3 region has 14 residues. V was cut by 5 bases and J by 3 bases, with 12 bases left in between. CDR3: CASSPGLNTDTQYF. Here the CDR3 DNA reads TGTGCCAGCAGTCCGGGACTGAATACAGATACGCAGTATTTT.

The chain carries TRBV10-3 and TRBJ2-5; 10 positions agree with TRBD2. The ends lost 6 bases at V and 1 base at J; junction bases unmatched: 8. This CDR3 spans 16 amino acids. CDR1 and CDR2 (germline): ENHRY, SYGVKD. CDR3 residues: CAIRGEREGPQETQYF. CDR3 DNA: TGTGCCATCAGGGGGGAGCGGGAGGGGCCCCAAGAGACCCAGTACTTC.

The chain links TRBV19 to TRBJ2-2; 13 positions agree with TRBD2. The CDR3 runs 19 residues. V dropped 1 base and J dropped 4; count of bases not matched to a gene: 9. Germline values: CDR1 LNHDA, CDR2 SQIVND (reference sequence). The CDR3 is CASSIARTSGRGGTGELFF. DNA of the CDR3: TGTGCCAGTAGTATAGCTCGGACTAGCGGGAGAGGGGGCACCGGGGAGCTGTTTTTT. The variable domain in full, with the rest retrieved from reference TRBV19 and TRBJ2-2, is DGGITQSPKYLFRKEGQNVTLSCEQNLNHDAMYWYRQDPGQGLRLIYYSQIVNDFQKGDIAEGYSVSREKKESFPLTVTSAQKNPTAFYLCASSIARTSGRGGTGELFFGEGSRLTVL.

V gene TRBV11-2 combines with J gene TRBJ2-1, with a possible D match to TRBD1 (6 bases). The CDR3 runs 14 residues. The germline V gene encodes CDR1 SGHAT and CDR2 FQNNGV. Trimming cost V 1 base and J 8 bases, with 12 bases left between them. DNA of the CDR3: TGTGCCAGCAGCTTAGTGGGATCAGGGGATGAGCAGTTCTTC. Its translation is CASSLVGSGDEQFF.

This clone was seen a single time. The CDR3 DNA follows: TGTGCCAGCAGTGGGGTACAGTTAGCCAAAAACATTCAGTACTTC. The encoded protein is CASSGVQLAKNIQYF. V gene TRBV6-1 combines with J gene TRBJ2-4; D is unclear. The CDR3 has 15 amino acids. Germline V gene lookup returns CDR1 MNHNS and CDR2 SASEGT. The V end lost 4 bases, the J end lost 0 bases, and 10 bases lay between the germline ends.

The chain recombines TRBV4-3 with TRBJ1-3, with 7 bases fitting TRBD1. The CDR3 spans 15 residues. Trimming removed 4 bases from V and 2 bases from J; junction bases left unmatched: 5. Germline V gene sequence: CDR1 LGHNA, CDR2 YSLEER. The CDR3 DNA reads as TGCGCCAGCAGCCTAACGGACAGGCCTGGAAACACCATATATTTT. Translation gives CASSLTDRPGNTIYF.

The chain recombines TRBV28 with TRBJ2-3; 7 bases agree with TRBD2. CDR3 length: 16 residues. The junction had 13 bases not matched to a gene; V was cut back by 7 bases and J by 3 bases. CDR1 is MDHEN and CDR2 is SYDVKM in the germline V gene. CDR3 DNA sequence: TGTGCCAGCACCGACCTTCGGGGGGAGGGGACAGATACGCAGTATTTT. It yields the protein CASTDLRGEGTDTQYF.

V usage is TRBV6-6 and J usage is TRBJ2-1; TRBD2 matches 14 bases. Germline CDR1 is MNHNY and CDR2 is SVGAGI (reference sequence). The CDR3 length is 16 residues. The V segment lost 0 bases and the J segment 8 bases; nucleotides outside the gene matches: 3. The CDR3 loop reads CASSYSRLAGGDEQFF. The CDR3 DNA follows: TGTGCCAGCAGTTACTCCCGACTAGCGGGAGGGGATGAGCAGTTCTTC.

This clone was recorded once. The V call is TRBV6-1, the J call TRBJ1-4; no reliable D call. The CDR3 runs to 15 residues. With 2 bases removed from V and 5 bases from J, the gap between germline ends came to 12 bases. Per germline, CDR1 MNHNS and CDR2 SASEGT. CDR3 amino acids: CASSENEVLNEKLFF. The CDR3, as DNA: TGTGCCAGCAGTGAAAATGAGGTCTTGAATGAAAAACTGTTTTTT.

The rearrangement links TRBV27 to TRBJ2-5; the match to TRBD1 covers 10 bases. Germline CDR1 is MNHEY and CDR2 is SMNVEV (reference sequence). CDR3 size: 16 residues. Trimming removed 5 bases from V and 6 bases from J; junction bases left unmatched: 12. The CDR3 nucleotides read TGTGCCAGCAGTCTCTCCGCCGGGACAGGGGAAAAGACCCAGTACTTC. Translated: CASSLSAGTGEKTQYF.

The rearrangement joins TRBV4-1 to TRBJ2-2; tentative D call: TRBD2 (6 bases). V gave up 1 base and J gave up 7 bases, with 13 bases separating them. Germline V CDR1 and CDR2: MGHRA, YSYEKL. This CDR3 is built from 15 residues. CDR3 residues: CASSQVDRENGELFF. CDR3 nucleotide sequence: TGCGCCAGCAGCCAAGTGGATCGGGAGAACGGGGAGCTGTTTTTT.

The V gene is TRBV29-1, the J gene TRBJ2-7; D uncertain. The V gene lost 4 bases and the J gene lost 4 bases, with 8 bases spanning the gap. The CDR3 length is 11 residues. The V gene's germline CDR1 is SQVTM and CDR2 ANQGSEA. The CDR3 DNA reads TGCAGCGTTGCGCGGCATTACGAGCAGTACTTC. As protein: CSVARHYEQYF.

The CDR3 loop is CSAAGQGRSYGYTF. The CDR3 DNA is TGCAGCGCGGCAGGACAGGGGAGAAGCTATGGCTACACCTTC. The chain joins TRBV29-1 to TRBJ1-2; 9 bases match TRBD1. This CDR3 has 14 residues. CDR1 is SQVTM, CDR2 ANQGSEA, per germline. Losses at the gene ends were 7 bases for V and 4 bases for J; bases not matched to a gene: 10. The whole variable domain, filled in from reference TRBV29-1 and TRBJ1-2, reads SAVISQKPSRDICQRGTSLTIQCQVDSQVTMMFWYRQQPGQSLTLIATANQGSEATYESGFVIDKFPISRPNLTFSTLTVSNMSPEDSSIYLCSAAGQGRSYGYTFGSGTRLTVV.

Notes on this clone: The junction shows a germline mismatch at one end, possibly a read error. The DNA for the CDR3 is TGTGCCAGCAGCTTAATAACCACGTTAACAAACTACGGGCAGTACTTC. Encoded protein: CASSLITTLTNYGQYF. The chain links TRBV7-9 to TRBJ2-7; D not certain. Germline V gives CDR1 SEHNR, CDR2 FQNEAQ (reference sequence). The CDR3 length is 16 residues.

V gene TRBV28 combines with J gene TRBJ1-4; 8 bases match TRBD1. In germline, CDR1 is MDHEN, CDR2 SYDVKM. This CDR3 is 14 amino acids long. Unmatched junction bases numbered 5, after V lost 5 bases and J lost 6 bases. This CDR3 is CASSRGQADEKLFF. CDR3 nucleotide sequence: TGTGCCAGCAGTAGGGGACAGGCGGATGAAAAACTGTTTTTT.